A selection of T cell receptor beta chains follows, all from one sample in a study of T-cell memory formation after mild COVID-19. Each CDR3 protein gets one entry after TCRdb re-called the 5' RACE reads with MiXCR. Seen here are about 210,000 distinct CDR3 sequences, around 25% observed once, and the top ten hold 10% to 12%. What was sequenced was PBMCs or a T cell subset sorted from them (not recorded which). The receptors come from an adult woman who had mild COVID-19 (a few samples of this study predate the infection). Cell type and time point are not known. CDR3s include the opening cysteine and the closing phenylalanine or tryptophan. The D gene is left open where the match is weak. Clone size is shown for a subset of rows, as once, few, many or a class of expanded clone.

CDR3nt	CDR3aa	v_gene	j_gene	abundance	d_gene
TGTGCCACCAAGGGACAGATCAATCAGCCCCAGCATTTT	CATKGQINQPQHF	TRBV2	TRBJ1-5	NA	TRBD1
TGTGCCACCAGACCCCGAGGGAACACAGATACGCAGTATTTT	CATRPRGNTDTQYF	TRBV24-1	TRBJ2-3	NA	NA
TGTGCCAGCAGCCAATCGTCCCTTCCTGGAAACACCATATATTTT	CASSQSSLPGNTIYF	TRBV16	TRBJ1-3	NA	NA
TGTGCCAGCAGCCACTCGGGGACAGGGACCTACGAGCAGTACTTC	CASSHSGTGTYEQYF	TRBV6-5	TRBJ2-7	NA	TRBD1
TGCAGTGCCCGTTTAACAGGGAAGGCCGGGGAGCTGTTTTTT	CSARLTGKAGELFF	TRBV20-1	TRBJ2-2	NA	NA
TGCAGCGTTGATATGGCCGGACTAGGTGGTGAGCAGTTCTTC	CSVDMAGLGGEQFF	TRBV29-1	TRBJ2-1	NA	TRBD2
TGTGCCAGCTCACCAAGCTGGCGAAGCACAGATACGCAGTATTTT	CASSPSWRSTDTQYF	TRBV18	TRBJ2-3	few	NA
TGCGCCAGCAGCTTGGTTCGGGTTCCTTCGACAGATACGCAGTATTTT	CASSLVRVPSTDTQYF	TRBV5-1	TRBJ2-3	NA	NA
TGCAGTGCTAGACCCCGGACGTCGTCCAATGAGCAGTTCTTC	CSARPRTSSNEQFF	TRBV20-1	TRBJ2-1	NA	NA
TGCAGCGTTTTTTCGCGGGTCACAGATACGCAGTATTTT	CSVFSRVTDTQYF	TRBV29-1	TRBJ2-3	NA	NA
TGTGCCAGCAGCCAAGGGGGAACTTACTATGGCTACACCTTC	CASSQGGTYYGYTF	TRBV3-1	TRBJ1-2	NA	NA
TGTGCCAGCAGGAAAGGGGGGGGCTGGAGTCAGCCCCAGCATTTT	CASRKGGGWSQPQHF	TRBV27	TRBJ1-5	few	NA
TGCGCCAGCAGCCCTGGACAGGGATGGGATGAGCAGTTCTTC	CASSPGQGWDEQFF	TRBV5-1	TRBJ2-1	few	TRBD1
TGTGCCAGCAGCTCCTCGGGGGCTCATATGGGCAATCAGCCCCAGCATTTT	CASSSSGAHMGNQPQHF	TRBV7-8	TRBJ1-5	NA	NA
TGCGCCAGCAGCGAAGGCTCTGGAAACACCATATATTTT	CASSEGSGNTIYF	TRBV5-1	TRBJ1-3	NA	NA
TGCGCCAGCAGCCTTCTTATTGGGAACACTGAAGCTTTCTTT	CASSLLIGNTEAFF	TRBV4-1	TRBJ1-1	few	NA
TGTGCCAGTAGTATACACTCGGAGCCTACTGAGCAGTACTTC	CASSIHSEPTEQYF	TRBV19	TRBJ2-7	NA	NA
TGTGCCAGCGGCCAACTAGCGGGAGGGCCTCGGGATACGCAGTATTTT	CASGQLAGGPRDTQYF	TRBV21-1	TRBJ2-3	few	NA
TGTGCCAGCAGCGAGACGCCTTGGGCTAGCGGGAGGGGTGAGCAGTTCTTC	CASSETPWASGRGEQFF	TRBV9	TRBJ2-1	few	TRBD2
TGCGCCAGCAGTTTTGGACAGGGAGCCTATAATTCACCCCTCCACTTT	CASSFGQGAYNSPLHF	TRBV5-1	TRBJ1-6	NA	TRBD1
TGTGCCACCCGCCGAACCGGTAGCAAAGGCGATGAGCAGTTCTTC	CATRRTGSKGDEQFF	TRBV24-1	TRBJ2-1	few	NA
TGTGCCAGCAGCTCATCGGGACAGGGCACAGATACGCAGTATTTT	CASSSSGQGTDTQYF	TRBV7-6	TRBJ2-3	NA	TRBD1
TGTGCCAGCAGCACCTCAGGCACACAGGGGAAGCAGTTCTTC	CASSTSGTQGKQFF	TRBV9	TRBJ2-1	NA	TRBD1
TGTGCCAGCTCACCCGGGACTGGCAATCAGCCCCAGCATTTT	CASSPGTGNQPQHF	TRBV18	TRBJ1-5	few	NA
TGTGCCAGCAGTTTCGGCTCGCCCCGTTACAATGAGCAGTTCTTC	CASSFGSPRYNEQFF	TRBV12-3/TRBV12-4	TRBJ2-1	few	NA
TGCGCCAGCAGCTTGGCCGCGGGTGGGTATGGCTACACCTTC	CASSLAAGGYGYTF	TRBV5-1	TRBJ1-2	NA	NA
TGCGCCAGCAGCTTGGATAGCGGGGCCCTCTACGAGCAGTACTTC	CASSLDSGALYEQYF	TRBV5-1	TRBJ2-7	few	TRBD2
TGCAGCGTTGATTTAGGAGGGGAGCAGTTCTTC	CSVDLGGEQFF	TRBV29-1	TRBJ2-1	NA	NA
TGTGCCAGCAGCCAAGATGATTTTGAGAATTCACCCCTCCACTTT	CASSQDDFENSPLHF	TRBV4-2	TRBJ1-6	NA	NA